Below are 5 T cell receptor beta chains sequenced from a single sample in a study of T cell responses to AZD1222 COVID-19 vaccine. Sequencing was performed with immunoSEQ multiplex PCR; in TCRdb, only in-frame clones are kept and a portion is missing. The table lists 100,000 to 150,000 clones, approximately 91% of them singletons, with around a quarter in the top ten. This material consisted of peripheral blood, taken on day 0 of AZD1222 vaccination. The source is an adult in good health.

The J gene is TRBJ2-2, the V gene TRBV7-9, with TRBD1 identical over 9 bases. Germline CDR1 is SEHNR and CDR2 is FQNEAQ (reference sequence). CDR3 length: 15 residues. The trim removed 4 bases at V and 4 bases at J, leaving 4 bases unmatched. CDR3 region: CASSSGTGITGELFF. The CDR3 DNA reads TGTGCCAGCAGCTCAGGGACAGGGATCACCGGGGAGCTGTTTTTT.

The chain is built from TRBV7-8 and TRBJ2-7; weak D call: TRBD1 (6 bases). The CDR3 sequence is 14 residues long. V lost 8 bases and J 1 base, leaving 15 bases between the germline ends. Germline values: CDR1 SGHVS, CDR2 FQNEAQ. The CDR3 DNA sequence: TGTGCCAGCGGCTCGGGAACAGGGTCCTACGAGCAGTACTTC. This encodes CASGSGTGSYEQYF. Together with reference TRBV7-8 and TRBJ2-7, the CDR3 gives the full variable domain: GAGVSQSPRYKVAKRGQDVALRCDPISGHVSLFWYQQALGQGPEFLTYFQNEAQLDKSGLPSDRFFAERPEGSVSTLKIQRTQQEDSAVYLCASGSGTGSYEQYFGPGTRLTVT.

The chain employs TRBV18 and TRBJ1-6; 8 bases line up with TRBD1. Germline V gene lookup returns CDR1 KGHSH and CDR2 LQKENI. J lost 10 bases, V lost 3 bases, and 2 bases had no gene match. The CDR3 is made up of 13 amino acids. In DNA form, the CDR3 reads TGTGCCAGCTCACCGACAGGGGTGTCACCCCTCCACTTT. This gives the protein CASSPTGVSPLHF.

The chain links TRBV18 to TRBJ2-3, with TRBD1 as a possible D gene (6 bases). Germline CDR1 and CDR2: KGHSH and LQKENI. The V end was cut by 2 bases, the J end by 4 bases, with 13 bases between. The CDR3 contains 15 residues. The CDR3 region is CASSPAQGGSDTQYF. In nucleotides, the CDR3 is TGTGCCAGCTCACCAGCACAGGGTGGATCAGATACGCAGTATTTT.

The J gene is TRBJ1-1, the V gene TRBV18, with D tentatively TRBD1 (6 bases). Germline V gene data show CDR1 as KGHSH and CDR2 as LQKENI. This CDR3 has 14 residues. V lost 2 bases to trimming and J lost 0 bases, with 7 bases between them. CDR3: CASSPGGMNTEAFF. The CDR3 nucleotides read TGTGCCAGCTCACCAGGGGGCATGAACACTGAAGCTTTCTTT.